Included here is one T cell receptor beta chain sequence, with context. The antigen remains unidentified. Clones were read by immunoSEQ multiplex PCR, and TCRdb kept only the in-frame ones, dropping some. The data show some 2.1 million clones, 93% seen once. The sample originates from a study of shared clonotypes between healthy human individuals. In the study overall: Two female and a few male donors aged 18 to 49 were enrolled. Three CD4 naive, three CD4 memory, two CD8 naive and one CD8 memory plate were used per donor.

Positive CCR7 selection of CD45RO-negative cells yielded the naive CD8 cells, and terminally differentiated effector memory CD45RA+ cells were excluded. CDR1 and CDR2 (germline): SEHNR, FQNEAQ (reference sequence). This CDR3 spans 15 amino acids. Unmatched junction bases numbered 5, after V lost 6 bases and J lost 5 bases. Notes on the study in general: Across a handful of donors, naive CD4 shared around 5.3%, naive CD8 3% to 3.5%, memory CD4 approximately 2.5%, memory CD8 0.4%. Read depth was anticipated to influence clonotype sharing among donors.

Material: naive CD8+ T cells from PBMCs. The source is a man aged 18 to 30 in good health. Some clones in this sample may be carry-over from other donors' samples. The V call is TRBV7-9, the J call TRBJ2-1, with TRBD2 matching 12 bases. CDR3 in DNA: TGTGCCAGCAGATCTGGGACTAGCGGGCACAATGAGCAGTTCTTC. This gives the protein CASRSGTSGHNEQFF.